The 27 T cell receptor beta chains below come from one sample, sequenced in a study of blood T cell repertoires in COVID-19. TCRdb's table, derived via immunoSEQ multiplex PCR, lists solely in-frame clones and lacks some. This table has a few hundred thousand clones, roughly 84% appearing once. What was sequenced was peripheral blood. The receptor set was obtained from a man aged 50 to 60 with COVID-19, enrolled during active disease.

The chain joins TRBV7-3 to TRBJ2-7; 7 nucleotides align to TRBD2. Trimming took 5 bases from V and 3 from J; bases not matched to a gene: 4. Per germline, CDR1 SGHTA and CDR2 FQGTGA. The CDR3 covers 13 residues. The CDR3 bases are TGTGCCAGCAGCCCCGGGGACTACTACGAGCAGTACTTC. This translates into CASSPGDYYEQYF.

A single count supports this clone. The chain recombines TRBV4-3 with TRBJ2-3; the D is unclear. Per the germline V gene, CDR1 is LGHNA and CDR2 is YSLEER. The CDR3 contains 13 residues. The V and J ends lost 1 base and 2 bases respectively, with 4 bases between them. CDR3 sequence reads: CASSQVLTDTQYF. The CDR3 nucleotides read TGCGCCAGCAGCCAAGTCCTCACAGATACGCAGTATTTT.

The V call is TRBV16, the J call TRBJ1-4; TRBD1 agrees at 8 bases. The V gene's germline CDR1 is KGHSY and CDR2 FQNENV. CDR3 length: 15 residues. The V and J ends lost 4 bases and 8 bases, in that order; junction bases with no gene match: 9. The CDR3 reads CASSRSQGAGEKLFF. CDR3 coding DNA: TGTGCCAGCAGCCGCTCCCAGGGGGCCGGGGAAAAACTGTTTTTT.

The chain links TRBV2 to TRBJ2-7; D is perhaps TRBD1 (5 bases). Germline V gives CDR1 SNHLY, CDR2 FYNNEI. CDR3 size: 14 residues. Trimming left V 7 bases short and J 5 bases short, with 18 bases between. The CDR3 protein is CASMPDKVFDEQYF. The CDR3 nucleotides are TGTGCCAGCATGCCGGACAAGGTGTTCGACGAGCAGTACTTC.

The V gene is TRBV12-5, the J gene TRBJ2-1; 16 bases are a match to TRBD2. V shed 4 bases, J shed 4 bases, and the junction held 10 bases outside the gene matches. Germline CDR1 is LGHNT and CDR2 is FRNRAP. This CDR3 has 19 amino acids. The CDR3 DNA reads as TGTGCTAGTGGTTATTACGGGACTAGCGGGAGGGCCTTTTACAATGAGCAGTTCTTC. Its protein is CASGYYGTSGRAFYNEQFF.

The CDR3 reads CASSHSAGVRNEQFF. CDR3 nucleotides: TGTGCCAGCAGCCACAGTGCGGGGGTTCGCAATGAGCAGTTCTTC. This sequence joins TRBV5-4 and TRBJ2-1; TRBD2 matches 7 bases. Looked up from germline, CDR1 is SGHNT and CDR2 is YYREEE (reference sequence). V was pared by 4 bases and J by 6 bases, with 10 bases of the junction left unmatched. The CDR3 contains 15 residues.

J is TRBJ2-7 and V is TRBV9; the D gene is possibly TRBD1 (5 bases). V gave up 0 bases and J gave up 3 bases, with 13 bases separating them. This CDR3 is 15 amino acids long. Germline CDR1 is SGDLS and CDR2 is YYNGEE. Written as DNA, the CDR3 is TGTGCCAGCAGCGTAGGGTCAGGGCTGGACTACGAGCAGTACTTC. Translating gives CASSVGSGLDYEQYF. The full variable domain, with the rest looked up from reference TRBV9 and TRBJ2-7, is DSGVTQTPKHLITATGQRVTLRCSPRSGDLSVYWYQQSLDQGLQFLIQYYNGEERAKGNILERFSAQQFPDLHSELNLSSLELGDSALYFCASSVGSGLDYEQYFGPGTRLTVT.

The V gene is TRBV11-3, the J gene TRBJ2-4; possible D gene TRBD2, 6 bases. The CDR3 spans 15 residues. V was shortened by 0 bases and J by 3 bases, with 9 bases between the two germline ends. Germline assignment: CDR1 SGHNT and CDR2 YENEEA. DNA of the CDR3: TGTGCCAGCAGCTTAGATGGGACTGGCAAAAACATTCAGTACTTC. Its protein is CASSLDGTGKNIQYF.

Regarding this clone: The same CDR3 is also encoded by other DNA sequences in this sample. The V call is TRBV5-1, the J call TRBJ1-1; 7 bases are a match to TRBD1. V lost 2 bases, J lost 4 bases, and 5 bases stayed unmatched. CDR1 and CDR2 (germline): SGHRS, YFSETQ. The CDR3 sequence is 14 residues long. In DNA, the CDR3 is TGCGCCAGCAGCTTAGAACAGGGGTCCACTGAAGCTTTCTTT. Translating it yields CASSLEQGSTEAFF.

The chain uses TRBV5-4 and TRBJ2-5, with 11 bases that match TRBD2. V trimming: 5 bases; J trimming: 5 bases; junction bases outside the gene matches: 8. The germline V gene encodes CDR1 SGHNT and CDR2 YYREEE (reference sequence). This CDR3 spans 15 amino acids. CDR3 sequence: CASSYLAGGGETQYF. The CDR3 region has the DNA TGTGCCAGCAGTTACCTAGCGGGAGGCGGGGAGACCCAGTACTTC.

The V and J genes are TRBV28 and TRBJ2-7; 15 nucleotides align to TRBD2. The CDR3 runs 16 residues. With V trimmed by 4 bases and J by 3 bases, 4 bases remained unmatched. Germline V gene sequence: CDR1 MDHEN, CDR2 SYDVKM. The DNA of the CDR3 is TGTGCCAGCAGTTCCGGACTAGCGGGGGGGCTCTACGAGCAGTACTTC. Its translation: CASSSGLAGGLYEQYF.

The genes are TRBV6-5 and TRBJ1-2; D is ambiguous. The CDR3 length is 13 residues. Germline values: CDR1 MNHEY, CDR2 SVGAGI. The V gene lost 5 bases and the J gene lost 5 bases, with 12 bases spanning the gap. Here the CDR3 reads CASSPDTDYGYTF. Here the CDR3 DNA reads TGTGCCAGCAGTCCTGACACAGATTATGGCTACACCTTC.

This chain links TRBV10-3 with TRBJ2-6, with a tentative D call TRBD1 (6 bases). In germline, CDR1 is ENHRY, CDR2 SYGVKD. The CDR3 is 19 residues long. Trimming pared 2 bases from V and 0 bases from J, leaving 17 bases between. DNA for the CDR3: TGTGCCATCAGTGAGCCTCCTGGACAGCCAGACTCTGGGGCCAACGTCCTGACTTTC. Its protein product is CAISEPPGQPDSGANVLTF.

The chain joins TRBV6-1 to TRBJ1-3; D is ambiguous. CDR1 and CDR2 from the germline V gene are MNHNS and SASEGT. V lost 1 base, J lost 4 bases, and 17 bases lay in between. This CDR3 is built from 17 residues. In DNA form, the CDR3 reads TGTGCCAGCAGTGAAGGGGCAGCCGTCGGATTCGGAAACACCATATATTTT. It is translated as CASSEGAAVGFGNTIYF.

The chain carries TRBV13 and TRBJ2-7; a weak D match, TRBD1 (6 bases). The V gene lost 0 bases and the J gene lost 6 bases, with 12 bases spanning the gap. This CDR3 comprises 14 residues. Germline lookup yields CDR1 PRHDT and CDR2 FYEKMQ (reference sequence). The CDR3 DNA reads TGTGCCAGCAGCTTAGGGACAGGAGGTAGCGAGCAGTACTTC. Amino acids: CASSLGTGGSEQYF.

The rearrangement uses TRBV7-3 and TRBJ2-3; 7 bases map to TRBD1. Germline-derived CDR1 and CDR2 are SGHTA and FQGTGA. The V gene end was trimmed by 6 bases and the J gene end by 6 bases; junction bases not matched to a gene: 12. This CDR3 region has 15 residues. The CDR3 protein is CASRRTGDGSDTQYF. The CDR3 bases are TGTGCCAGCAGGAGGACAGGAGATGGTTCGGATACGCAGTATTTT. Filled out from reference TRBV7-3 and TRBJ2-3, the complete variable domain reads GAGVSQTPSNKVTEKGKYVELRCDPISGHTALYWYRQSLGQGPEFLIYFQGTGAADDSGLPNDRFFAVRPEGSVSTLKIQRTERGDSAVYLCASRRTGDGSDTQYFGPGTRLTVL.

The chain links TRBV3-1 (or the pseudogene TRBV3-2) to TRBJ1-5; tentatively, D is TRBD1 (5 bases). This CDR3 region has 16 residues. Germline V lookup: CDR1 LGHDT, CDR2 YNNKEL (reference sequence). V was shortened by 4 bases and J by 0 bases, with 13 bases between the two germline ends. The CDR3 nucleotides read TGTGCCAGCAGCCTTGGGACTGCCAATAGCAATCAGCCCCAGCATTTT. This sequence encodes CASSLGTANSNQPQHF.

V usage is TRBV29-1 and J usage is TRBJ2-3, with a tentative D call TRBD2 (5 bases). Germline lookup yields CDR1 SQVTM and CDR2 ANQGSEA. Trimming took off 6 bases at V and 4 bases at J, with 11 bases between the two ends. The CDR3 sequence is 12 residues long. CDR3 coding DNA: TGCAGCGTCGGTGGGAGCTCAGATACGCAGTATTTT. It translates to CSVGGSSDTQYF.

This rearrangement joins TRBV6-1 to TRBJ1-5; D remains ambiguous. Deletions cut 0 bases from V and 6 bases from J, with 6 bases between. CDR3 size: 13 residues. Germline loops: CDR1 MNHNS, CDR2 SASEGT. This CDR3 reads CASSEAPVQPQHF. CDR3 DNA sequence: TGTGCCAGCAGTGAAGCGCCGGTTCAGCCCCAGCATTTT.

The V and J genes are TRBV6-5 and TRBJ2-7, with D possibly being TRBD1 (6 bases). In germline, CDR1 is MNHEY, CDR2 SVGAGI. The CDR3 is 13 residues long. V dropped 6 bases and J dropped 3 bases, with 12 bases sitting between them. This CDR3 reads CASRKAGVYEQYF. Here the CDR3 DNA reads TGTGCCAGCAGGAAGGCAGGGGTCTACGAGCAGTACTTC.

The chain uses TRBV2 and TRBJ2-7, with 7 bases aligning to TRBD2. The germline gives CDR1 SNHLY, CDR2 FYNNEI. CDR3 length: 13 residues. J lost 3 bases, V lost 4 bases, and 3 bases had no gene match. This CDR3 is CASSVGLYYEQYF. CDR3 in DNA: TGTGCCAGCAGTGTGGGACTATACTACGAGCAGTACTTC.

The chain combines TRBV7-6 with TRBJ2-7; TRBD1 is a possible D gene (5 bases). V gave up 5 bases and J gave up 5 bases, with 13 bases separating them. CDR3 length: 13 amino acids. Germline loops: CDR1 SGHVS, CDR2 FNYEAQ. DNA for the CDR3: TGTGCCAGCAGCGTACAGGTACAGCACGAGCAGTACTTC. Amino acid sequence: CASSVQVQHEQYF. Combining the CDR3 with reference TRBV7-6 and TRBJ2-7 gives the whole variable domain GAGVSQSPRYKVTKRGQDVALRCDPISGHVSLYWYRQALGQGPEFLTYFNYEAQQDKSGLPNDRFSAERPEGSISTLTIQRTEQRDSAMYRCASSVQVQHEQYFGPGTRLTVT.

The CDR3 nucleotides are TGTGCCAGCAGTTCTCAGATGAACACTGAAGCTTTCTTT. It codes for CASSSQMNTEAFF. The rearrangement links TRBV11-2 to TRBJ1-1; no clear D gene. The CDR3 runs 13 residues. Germline-derived CDR1 and CDR2 are SGHAT and FQNNGV. V was pared by 6 bases and J by 0 bases, with 8 bases between. The full variable domain, rest sourced from reference TRBV11-2 and TRBJ1-1, is EAGVAQSPRYKIIEKRQSVAFWCNPISGHATLYWYQQILGQGPKLLIQFQNNGVVDDSQLPKDRFSAERLKGVDSTLKIQPAKLEDSAVYLCASSSQMNTEAFFGQGTRLTVV.

The chain carries TRBV7-8 and TRBJ1-4; unclear D gene. The CDR3 runs 15 residues. Trimming left V 5 bases short and J 0 bases short, with 10 bases between. Germline V gives CDR1 SGHVS, CDR2 FQNEAQ. In DNA form, the CDR3 reads TGTGCCAGCAGCATGACAAATCCAACTAATGAAAAACTGTTTTTT. It encodes CASSMTNPTNEKLFF.

The chain is built from TRBV29-1 and TRBJ2-3, with 8 bases matching TRBD2. Per the germline V gene, CDR1 is SQVTM and CDR2 is ANQGSEA. The CDR3 loop spans 12 amino acids. V was clipped by 5 bases and J by 5 bases; unmatched bases: 3. The CDR3 nucleotides are TGCAGCGTTACAAGCGGGAGAGATACGCAGTATTTT. This translates into CSVTSGRDTQYF.

This chain links TRBV29-1 with TRBJ1-2; 8 bases are a match to TRBD1. CDR1 SQVTM and CDR2 ANQGSEA come from the germline V gene. After removal of 1 base from V and 5 bases from J, the junction contained 6 bases not matched to a gene. This CDR3 region has 14 residues. CDR3 DNA sequence: TGCAGCGTTGAAGGACCGGGACAGGTTTATGGCTACACCTTC. It is translated as CSVEGPGQVYGYTF.

This rearrangement joins TRBV15 to TRBJ2-3, with TRBD2 matching 11 bases. With 0 bases clipped from V and 5 bases from J, the junction kept 7 bases outside the gene matches. The CDR3 spans 17 residues. Germline-derived CDR1 and CDR2 are LNHNV and YYDKDF (reference sequence). CDR3 sequence (DNA): TGTGCCACCAGCAGAGATCTACTAGCGGGAGCGGTAGATACGCAGTATTTT. Translated, it gives CATSRDLLAGAVDTQYF.